This T cell receptor beta chain was retrieved from a study of shared clonotypes between healthy human individuals. CD8 cells classed as naive were CD45RO-negative and positively selected for CCR7, excluding terminally differentiated effector memory CD45RA+ cells. Produced via immunoSEQ multiplex PCR; TCRdb's table is partial and in-frame only. The sample yields about 800,000 clones, approximately 96% seen once. The V gene end was trimmed by 6 bases and the J gene end by 3 bases; junction bases not matched to a gene: 10. The CDR3 loop spans 15 amino acids. Germline CDR1 is KGHSH and CDR2 is LQKENI. The gene calls are TRBV18 and TRBJ1-1; the match to TRBD1 covers 7 bases. The sequencing input was naive CD8+ T cells sorted from blood. The TCR was taken from a man aged 25 to 45 in good health. The DNA for the CDR3 is TGTGCCAGCTCCCCTTCCTCAGGGGGAGACACTGAAGCTTTCTTT. As protein: CASSPSSGGDTEAFF.